Shown below are 4 T cell receptor beta chains from a single sample sequenced in a study of T cells in Graves' hyperthyroidism and ophthalmopathy. Regions amplified from RNA transcripts were the TCR beta CDR3 regions. When the TCR CDR3 underwent first-round RT-PCR, the HTBI primer set was used. Via MiXCR, TCRdb re-called the multiplex PCR reads, giving one row per CDR3 protein. The sample has about 480,000 distinct CDR3 sequences; approximately 15% are singletons. Sequenced sample: blood. These receptors were collected from a woman younger than 30 with Graves' hyperthyroidism.

This clonotype was counted many times. The chain is built from TRBV20-1 and TRBJ1-6; tentative D call: TRBD1 (6 bases). Germline V CDR1 and CDR2: DFQATT, SNEGSKA (reference sequence). CDR3 size: 15 residues. The V end was cut by 4 bases, the J end by 7 bases, with 17 bases between. The CDR3 region has the DNA TGCAGTGCTACCCCGCCGGGGGGGCCAAATTCACCCCTCCACTTT. Its translation: CSATPPGGPNSPLHF.

About this clonotype: This could be a read error, since a much larger clone is one nucleotide away. The chain recombines TRBV6-1 with TRBJ2-1; D possibly corresponds to TRBD2 (7 bases). V was cut by 7 bases and J by 6 bases, with 25 bases left in between. The CDR3 length is 17 residues. Germline CDR1 reads MNHNS; CDR2 reads SASEGT. The CDR3, as DNA: TGTGCCAGCATAAGGGGGGGCGCCCCAGCCCTGGCCAATGAGCAGTTCTTC. Its translation is CASIRGGAPALANEQFF.

This clonotype was seen many times. This chain links TRBV5-1 with TRBJ1-3, with D unresolved. The V and J ends lost 5 bases and 0 bases respectively, with 12 bases between them. Germline loops: CDR1 SGHRS, CDR2 YFSETQ. The CDR3 loop spans 15 amino acids. The CDR3 DNA reads as TGCGCCAGCAGTTACGACACTAACTCTGGAAACACCATATATTTT. Translation gives CASSYDTNSGNTIYF.

This clonotype was detected ten times or more. The chain links TRBV20-1 to TRBJ2-7; weak D call: TRBD1 (5 bases). This CDR3 is 16 amino acids long. V gave up 2 bases and J gave up 0 bases, with 17 bases separating them. Germline loops: CDR1 DFQATT, CDR2 SNEGSKA (reference sequence). CDR3 nucleotides: TGCAGTGCTAGACCCCCAGGGCTGTTACTCTCCTACGAGCAGTACTTC. This translates into CSARPPGLLLSYEQYF.